A single sample is the source of the 25 T cell receptor beta chains below, sequenced in a study of OX40 agonist ivuxolimab in advanced cancers. Assay: immunoSEQ multiplex PCR; the TCRdb copy retains only in-frame clones and omits some. The top ten clones hold under 4.5% of a sample with 60,000 to 70,000 clones, about nine tenths of them seen once. The material sequenced was CD4+ or CD8+ T cells sorted from blood, taken in a trial of the OX40 agonist ivuxolimab. The receptors stem from an adult with an advanced solid tumor such as melanoma, head and neck, liver or kidney cancer.

This rearrangement joins TRBV6-5 to TRBJ2-7, with D perhaps TRBD1 or TRBD2 (5 bases each). This CDR3 comprises 14 residues. V dropped 2 bases and J dropped 0 bases, with 8 bases sitting between them. Germline CDR1 reads MNHEY; CDR2 reads SVGAGI. The CDR3 is CASSYRDRSYEQYF. CDR3 bases: TGTGCCAGCAGTTACCGGGACCGCTCCTACGAGCAGTACTTC.

The chain is built from TRBV6-5 and TRBJ1-1; D is ambiguous. V was pared by 6 bases and J by 3 bases, with 8 bases between. This CDR3 region has 12 residues. Germline-derived CDR1 and CDR2 are MNHEY and SVGAGI. In DNA form, the CDR3 reads TGTGCCAGCAGGGACCGCCACACTGAAGCTTTCTTT. This sequence encodes CASRDRHTEAFF.

The chain is built from TRBV18 and TRBJ2-1, with no clear D. CDR1 is KGHSH and CDR2 is LQKENI in the germline V gene. Trimming took off 0 bases at V and 7 bases at J, with 16 bases between the two ends. This CDR3 contains 16 residues. The CDR3 reads CASSPPQLFTKNEQFF. The CDR3 nucleotides are TGTGCCAGCTCACCACCCCAACTCTTCACTAAAAATGAGCAGTTCTTC.

The chain recombines TRBV30 with TRBJ2-3, with D unclear. The CDR3 length is 12 residues. V dropped 0 bases and J dropped 5 bases, with 6 bases sitting between them. The germline V gene encodes CDR1 GTSNPN and CDR2 SVGIG (reference sequence). As DNA, the CDR3 is TGTGCCTGGAGTGTTGGCAGAGATACGCAGTATTTT. This gives the protein CAWSVGRDTQYF.

The CDR3 sequence is CASSVWHYTDTQYF. The CDR3 nucleotides are TGTGCCAGCAGCGTCTGGCATTACACAGATACGCAGTATTTT. The chain is built from TRBV7-8 and TRBJ2-3, with unresolved D. Germline V gene data show CDR1 as SGHVS and CDR2 as FQNEAQ. The CDR3 totals 14 residues. With 5 bases removed from V and 2 bases from J, the gap between germline ends came to 11 bases.

J is TRBJ1-1 and V is TRBV18; 7 positions match TRBD1. This CDR3 is 14 amino acids long. V was pared by 6 bases and J by 3 bases, with 7 bases of the junction left unmatched. The germline CDR1 and CDR2 sequences are KGHSH and LQKENI. CDR3 loop: CASSEDRTYTEAFF. Here the CDR3 DNA reads TGTGCCAGCTCGGAGGACAGGACCTACACTGAAGCTTTCTTT.

The chain carries TRBV10-3 and TRBJ2-7; D is ambiguous. The CDR3 contains 14 residues. Germline V gene lookup returns CDR1 ENHRY and CDR2 SYGVKD. V shed 2 bases and J shed 5 bases, with 13 bases lying between them. CDR3 DNA: TGTGCCATCAGTGAGCGGAGTTACGTTCACGAGCAGTACTTC. Encoded protein: CAISERSYVHEQYF.

The chain carries TRBV28 and TRBJ2-7; TRBD1 agrees at 9 bases. CDR1 and CDR2 (germline): MDHEN, SYDVKM. J lost 4 bases, V lost 6 bases, and 10 bases had no gene match. The CDR3 contains 15 residues. CDR3 region: CASRTFTGGGYEQYF. The CDR3 bases are TGTGCCAGCAGGACATTCACAGGGGGCGGGTACGAGCAGTACTTC.

CDR3 region: CASSLAGSSYNEQFF. In DNA, the CDR3 is TGTGCCAGCAGCTTAGCGGGGAGCTCCTACAATGAGCAGTTCTTC. The V and J genes are TRBV5-4 and TRBJ2-1, with 7 bases identical to TRBD2. The junction had 2 bases not matched to a gene; V was cut back by 2 bases and J by 0 bases. This CDR3 has 15 residues. CDR1 SGHNT and CDR2 YYREEE come from the germline V gene (reference sequence).

This clone has a single count. The chain employs TRBV7-2 and TRBJ1-5; TRBD1 is a possible D gene (5 bases). V was shortened by 0 bases and J by 1 base, with 10 bases between the two germline ends. This CDR3 has 16 residues. Germline-derived CDR1 and CDR2 are SGHTA and FQGNSA. This chain's CDR3 is CASSLASQGSNQPQHF. Here the CDR3 DNA reads TGTGCCAGCAGCTTAGCGAGCCAGGGAAGCAATCAGCCCCAGCATTTT.

V and J are TRBV6-5 and TRBJ1-6; 8 bases map to TRBD1. Germline-derived CDR1 and CDR2 are MNHEY and SVGAGI. V lost 0 bases and J lost 8; bases outside the gene matches: 6. The length of the CDR3 is 16 residues. The CDR3 nucleotides read TGTGCCAGCAGTTACTCGATATCAGGGGGCGATTCACCCCTCCACTTT. Its translation: CASSYSISGGDSPLHF.

The J gene is TRBJ1-2, the V gene TRBV11-3; D unclear. The germline CDR1 and CDR2 sequences are SGHNT and YENEEA. V lost 1 base to trimming and J lost 6 bases, with 21 bases between them. The CDR3 contains 17 residues. CDR3 sequence reads: CASSLGGLISRGDGYTF. CDR3 bases: TGTGCCAGCAGCTTAGGTGGGCTCATTAGCAGAGGAGATGGCTACACCTTC. Full variable domain (rest looked up from reference TRBV11-3 and TRBJ1-2): EAGVVQSPRYKIIEKKQPVAFWCNPISGHNTLYWYLQNLGQGPELLIRYENEEAVDDSQLPKDRFSAERLKGVDSTLKIQPAELGDSAVYLCASSLGGLISRGDGYTFGSGTRLTVV.

The chain uses TRBV4-3 and TRBJ2-2; D is ambiguous. The CDR3 is 16 amino acids. The V gene's germline CDR1 is LGHNA and CDR2 YSLEER. The V gene lost 3 bases and the J gene lost 2 bases, with 13 bases spanning the gap. CDR3 nucleotide sequence: TGCGCCAGCAGCCACTCTGACCGGGCCAACACCGGGGAGCTGTTTTTT. Translating it yields CASSHSDRANTGELFF.

The V and J genes are TRBV5-1 and TRBJ2-7; 9 nucleotides line up with TRBD1. The ends lost 4 bases at V and 6 bases at J; junction bases unmatched: 5. This CDR3 contains 13 residues. Germline CDR1 and CDR2: SGHRS and YFSETQ. The CDR3 is CASSRDRECEQYF. CDR3 bases: TGCGCCAGCAGCAGGGACAGGGAGTGCGAGCAGTACTTC.

This chain joins TRBV27 and TRBJ2-1, with TRBD1 matching over 9 bases. There are 16 residues in the CDR3. Looked up from germline, CDR1 is MNHEY and CDR2 is SMNVEV (reference sequence). Trimming at V came to 0 bases and at J to 6 bases, leaving 6 bases not matched to a gene. DNA for the CDR3: TGTGCCAGCAGTTTATCGGCGGGGACAGGGCGCAATGAGCAGTTCTTC. Amino acid sequence: CASSLSAGTGRNEQFF.

This chain joins TRBV28 and TRBJ1-4; 10 bases fit TRBD1. After removal of 5 bases from V and 0 bases from J, the junction contained 9 bases not matched to a gene. The germline gives CDR1 MDHEN, CDR2 SYDVKM. The CDR3 covers 18 residues. CDR3 protein: CASSPSTGGPATNEKLFF. The CDR3 DNA reads as TGTGCCAGCAGTCCCTCGACAGGGGGCCCGGCAACTAATGAAAAACTGTTTTTT.

This clone was counted many times. Other DNA sequences of this sample code for an identical CDR3. The chain is built from TRBV4-3 and TRBJ1-2; D gene uncertain. Germline V gene lookup returns CDR1 LGHNA and CDR2 YSLEER. Trimming took 1 base from V and 5 from J, leaving 8 bases between them. This CDR3 has 13 residues. Here the CDR3 DNA reads TGCGCCAGCAGCCAAGGCCAGTCATATGGCTACACCTTC. Its protein is CASSQGQSYGYTF.

This chain joins TRBV19 and TRBJ1-1; no definite D call. The germline V gene has CDR1 LNHDA and CDR2 SQIVND (reference sequence). The CDR3 runs 13 residues. V lost 7 bases to trimming and J lost 4 bases, with 13 bases between them. CDR3 amino acids: CASNNVFGTEAFF. CDR3 in DNA: TGTGCCAGTAACAACGTCTTTGGCACTGAAGCTTTCTTT.

This rearrangement joins TRBV7-2 to TRBJ1-5; 7 bases fit TRBD1. The CDR3 runs 18 residues. With 5 bases clipped from V and 2 bases from J, the junction kept 15 bases outside the gene matches. CDR1 is SGHTA, CDR2 FQGNSA, per germline. The CDR3 spells CASSRTGHNTGGNQPQHF. CDR3 DNA: TGTGCCAGCAGCCGGACAGGTCACAATACCGGGGGCAATCAGCCCCAGCATTTT.

The chain carries TRBV11-2 and TRBJ2-7, with 10 bases aligning to TRBD1. The ends lost 4 bases at V and 6 bases at J; junction bases unmatched: 3. The CDR3 has 13 amino acids. CDR1 is SGHAT and CDR2 is FQNNGV in the germline V gene. CDR3 in amino acids: CASSWDRGLEQYF. In DNA, the CDR3 is TGTGCCAGCAGCTGGGACAGGGGCCTCGAGCAGTACTTC.

This chain links TRBV4-1 with TRBJ2-7; D unclear. V lost 4 bases, J lost 6 bases, and 13 bases lay in between. This CDR3 is built from 13 residues. Germline CDR1 reads MGHRA; CDR2 reads YSYEKL. The CDR3 spells CASSRYLGSEQYF. As DNA, the CDR3 is TGCGCCAGCAGCCGTTATCTGGGAAGCGAGCAGTACTTC.

V is TRBV11-3 and J is TRBJ2-3; 8 positions agree with TRBD1. The CDR3 spans 16 residues. The germline V gene encodes CDR1 SGHNT and CDR2 YENEEA. Trimming took 5 bases from V and 5 from J; bases not matched to a gene: 12. CDR3: CASSRGSRGLQDTQYF. In DNA, the CDR3 is TGTGCCAGCAGCCGCGGGTCCAGGGGGCTTCAAGATACGCAGTATTTT.

The rearrangement links TRBV18 to TRBJ2-7, with 9 bases that match TRBD1. Germline CDR1 is KGHSH and CDR2 is LQKENI. With 0 bases clipped from V and 6 bases from J, the junction kept 9 bases outside the gene matches. There are 16 residues in the CDR3. CDR3 nucleotide sequence: TGTGCCAGCTCACCACCTTCAACAGGGGGCAGGGGCGAGCAGTACTTC. Its protein product is CASSPPSTGGRGEQYF.

The J gene is TRBJ2-3, the V gene TRBV5-1; 9 bases are a match to TRBD2. Trimming took 0 bases from V and 0 from J; bases not matched to a gene: 5. From germline, CDR1 is SGHRS and CDR2 YFSETQ. The CDR3 has 17 amino acids. The CDR3, as DNA: TGCGCCAGCAGCTTGGGTAGCGGGGGAACGAGCACAGATACGCAGTATTTT. Amino acid sequence: CASSLGSGGTSTDTQYF.

J is TRBJ2-7 and V is TRBV5-1; TRBD2 agrees at 7 bases. The germline V gene has CDR1 SGHRS and CDR2 YFSETQ. The CDR3 length is 14 residues. J was trimmed by 2 bases and V by 4 bases; bases with no gene match: 6. The CDR3 is CASSVTGTTYEQYF. The CDR3 DNA reads as TGCGCCAGCAGCGTCACCGGGACTACCTACGAGCAGTACTTC.